These 5 T cell receptor beta chains were sequenced from one sample in a study of human T cells and chemical hapten exposure. Time point specified: patch test 1, 2 weeks after DPC sensitization. Treatment defined: therapeutic diphenylcyclopropenone sensitization with weekly scalp DPC. MiXCR was run by TCRdb on the RACE reads, yielding one entry per CDR3 protein. The sample comprises around 300,000 distinct CDR3 sequences, roughly 6.9% of which are singletons, and around 8.2% rests with the top ten. Specimen: whole blood, collected in connection with sensitization to the hapten diphenylcyclopropenone (DPC). Source of these receptors: a woman between 18 and 29 years old with alopecia areata. Some clones in this sample may be carry-over from other donors' samples.

The J gene is TRBJ1-2, the V gene TRBV4-1; the D is unclear. The CDR3 has 17 residues. V was pared by 3 bases and J by 4 bases, with 21 bases between. The germline gives CDR1 MGHRA, CDR2 YSYEKL. CDR3 sequence: CASSQPTRGRALYGYTF. The CDR3 nucleotides are TGCGCCAGCAGCCAGCCTACACGCGGGAGGGCCCTCTATGGCTACACCTTC.

This clonotype was seen ten or more times. The chain uses TRBV4-1 and TRBJ2-3; D might be TRBD2 (5 bases). CDR1 and CDR2 (germline): MGHRA, YSYEKL. V was trimmed by 5 bases and J by 3 bases, leaving 15 bases between them. The CDR3 length is 15 residues. CDR3 DNA: TGCGCCAGCAGCTGGACTGTCCTCAAGACAGATACGCAGTATTTT. The encoded protein is CASSWTVLKTDTQYF.

This clonotype occurred a few times. The V call is TRBV20-1, the J call TRBJ1-5; 9 bases fit TRBD1. Germline loops: CDR1 DFQATT, CDR2 SNEGSKA (reference sequence). Unmatched junction bases numbered 13, after V lost 4 bases and J lost 3 bases. CDR3 length equals 17 residues. CDR3 nucleotide sequence: TGCAGTGCTAAAGAACTACCGGGACAGGGCCCCAATCAGCCCCAGCATTTT. Translated: CSAKELPGQGPNQPQHF.

This clonotype has at least ten counts. V is TRBV6-6 and J is TRBJ2-4; D is ambiguous. The V end lost 7 bases, the J end lost 6 bases, and 13 bases lay between the germline ends. The CDR3 runs to 13 residues. Germline V gene data show CDR1 as MNHNY and CDR2 as SVGAGI (reference sequence). The CDR3 DNA is TGTGCCAGCACCCTTCCTCCGGGAAACATTCAGTACTTC. Its protein is CASTLPPGNIQYF.

The rearrangement joins TRBV5-6 to TRBJ2-3; 10 bases align to TRBD1. The germline gives CDR1 SGHDT, CDR2 YYEEEE. There are 16 residues in the CDR3. Trimming removed 4 bases from V and 5 bases from J; junction bases left unmatched: 10. CDR3: CASSLTGTGVLDTQYF. The CDR3 DNA reads TGTGCCAGCAGCCTAACCGGGACAGGGGTTTTAGATACGCAGTATTTT. Drawing the rest from reference TRBV5-6 and TRBJ2-3, the complete variable domain is DAGVTQSPTHLIKTRGQQVTLRCSPKSGHDTVSWYQQALGQGPQFIFQYYEEEERQRGNFPDRFSGHQFPNYSSELNVNALLLGDSALYLCASSLTGTGVLDTQYFGPGTRLTVL.